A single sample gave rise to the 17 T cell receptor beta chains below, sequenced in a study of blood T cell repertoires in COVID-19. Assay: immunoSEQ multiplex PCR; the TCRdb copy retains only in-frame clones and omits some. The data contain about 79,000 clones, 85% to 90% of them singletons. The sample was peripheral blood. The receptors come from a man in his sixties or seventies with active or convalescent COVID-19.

The CDR3 reads CASSRGRDREAFF. CDR3 nucleotides: TGTGCCAGCAGTAGGGGCCGGGACAGGGAAGCTTTCTTT. This rearrangement joins TRBV27 to TRBJ1-1; TRBD1 aligns across 8 bases. V gave up 5 bases and J gave up 8 bases; unmatched junction bases: 7. The CDR3 runs to 13 residues. Germline lookup yields CDR1 MNHEY and CDR2 SMNVEV (reference sequence).

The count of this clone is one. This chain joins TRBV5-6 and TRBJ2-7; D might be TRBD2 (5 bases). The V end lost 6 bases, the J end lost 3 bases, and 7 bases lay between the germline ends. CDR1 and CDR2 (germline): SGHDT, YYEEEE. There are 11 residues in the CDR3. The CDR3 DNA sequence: TGTGCCAGCACCCGGGGCTACGAGCAGTACTTC. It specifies CASTRGYEQYF.

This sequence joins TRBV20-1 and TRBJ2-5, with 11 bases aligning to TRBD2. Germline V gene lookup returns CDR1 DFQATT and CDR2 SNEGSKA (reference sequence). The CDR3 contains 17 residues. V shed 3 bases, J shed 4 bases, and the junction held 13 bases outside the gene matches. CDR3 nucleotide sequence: TGCAGTGCTAGTGCCGGACTAGCGGGTTCGGCCCCAGAGACCCAGTACTTC. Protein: CSASAGLAGSAPETQYF.

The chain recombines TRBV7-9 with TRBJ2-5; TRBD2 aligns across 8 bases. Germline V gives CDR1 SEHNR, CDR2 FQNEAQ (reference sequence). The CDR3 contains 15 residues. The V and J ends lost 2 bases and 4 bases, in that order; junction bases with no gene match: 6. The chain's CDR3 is CASSLSGLVPETQYF. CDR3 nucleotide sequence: TGTGCCAGCAGCTTATCGGGACTAGTTCCAGAGACCCAGTACTTC.

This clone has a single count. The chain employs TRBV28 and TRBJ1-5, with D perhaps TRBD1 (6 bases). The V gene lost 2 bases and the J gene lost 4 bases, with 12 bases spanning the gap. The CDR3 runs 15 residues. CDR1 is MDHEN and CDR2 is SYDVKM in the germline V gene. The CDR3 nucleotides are TGTGCCAGCAGTTTAGTTGTGACAGGTAATCAGCCCCAGCATTTT. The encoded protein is CASSLVVTGNQPQHF.

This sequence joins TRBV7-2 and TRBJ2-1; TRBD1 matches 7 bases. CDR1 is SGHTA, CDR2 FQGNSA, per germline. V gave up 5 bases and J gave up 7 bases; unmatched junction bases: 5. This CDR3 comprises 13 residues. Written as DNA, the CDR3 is TGTGCCAGCAGCGCCGACAGGGTGAATGAGCAGTTCTTC. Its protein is CASSADRVNEQFF.

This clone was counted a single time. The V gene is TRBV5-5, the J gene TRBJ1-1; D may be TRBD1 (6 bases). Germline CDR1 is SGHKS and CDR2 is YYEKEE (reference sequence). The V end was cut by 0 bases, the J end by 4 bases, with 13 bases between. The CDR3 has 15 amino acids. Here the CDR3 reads CASSLGHRVGTEAFF. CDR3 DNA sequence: TGTGCCAGCAGCTTGGGCCACAGGGTTGGCACTGAAGCTTTCTTT.

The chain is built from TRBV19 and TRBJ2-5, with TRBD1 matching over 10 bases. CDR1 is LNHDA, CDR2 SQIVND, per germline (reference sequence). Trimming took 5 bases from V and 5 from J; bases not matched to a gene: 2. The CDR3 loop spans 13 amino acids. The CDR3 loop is CASSQDRGETQYF. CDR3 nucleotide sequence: TGTGCCAGTAGTCAGGACAGGGGGGAGACCCAGTACTTC.

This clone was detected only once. CDR3: CASSSGTGQETQYF. The DNA of the CDR3 is TGTGCCAGCAGTTCCGGGACAGGACAAGAGACCCAGTACTTC. The genes are TRBV2 and TRBJ2-5; 8 positions agree with TRBD1. The CDR3 is 14 residues long. Trimming took 5 bases from V and 2 from J; bases not matched to a gene: 4. Germline-derived CDR1 and CDR2 are SNHLY and FYNNEI. Together with reference TRBV2 and TRBJ2-5, the CDR3 gives the full variable domain: EPEVTQTPSHQVTQMGQEVILRCVPISNHLYFYWYRQILGQKVEFLVSFYNNEISEKSEIFDDQFSVERPDGSNFTLKIRSTKLEDSAMYFCASSSGTGQETQYFGPGTRLLVL.

This CDR3 is CASSSQGQGHGYTF. The DNA for the CDR3 is TGTGCCAGCAGTTCCCAAGGACAGGGGCATGGCTACACCTTC. V and J are TRBV27 and TRBJ1-2, with 9 positions matching TRBD1. The germline CDR1 and CDR2 sequences are MNHEY and SMNVEV (reference sequence). This CDR3 is 14 amino acids long. V was pared by 4 bases and J by 6 bases, with 6 bases of the junction left unmatched.

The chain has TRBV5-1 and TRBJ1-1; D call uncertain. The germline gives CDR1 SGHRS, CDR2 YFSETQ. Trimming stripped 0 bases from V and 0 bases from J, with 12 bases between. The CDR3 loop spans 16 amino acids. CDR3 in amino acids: CASSLVGGRVNTEAFF. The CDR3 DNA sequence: TGCGCCAGCAGCTTGGTAGGAGGTAGGGTGAACACTGAAGCTTTCTTT. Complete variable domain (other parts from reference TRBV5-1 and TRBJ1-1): KAGVTQTPRYLIKTRGQQVTLSCSPISGHRSVSWYQQTPGQGLQFLFEYFSETQRNKGNFPGRFSGRQFSNSRSEMNVSTLELGDSALYLCASSLVGGRVNTEAFFGQGTRLTVV.

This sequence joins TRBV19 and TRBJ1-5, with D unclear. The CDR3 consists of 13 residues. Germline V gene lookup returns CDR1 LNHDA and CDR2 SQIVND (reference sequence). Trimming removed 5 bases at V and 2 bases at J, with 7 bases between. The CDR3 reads CASSGLGNQPQHF. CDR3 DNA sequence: TGTGCCAGTAGTGGCCTGGGCAATCAGCCCCAGCATTTT.

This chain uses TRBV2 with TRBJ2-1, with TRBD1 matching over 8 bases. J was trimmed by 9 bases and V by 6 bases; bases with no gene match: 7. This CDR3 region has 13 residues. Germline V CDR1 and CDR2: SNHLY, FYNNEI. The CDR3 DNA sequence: TGTGCCAGCAGGGACCAGACAGGGGTTGAGCAGTTCTTC. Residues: CASRDQTGVEQFF.

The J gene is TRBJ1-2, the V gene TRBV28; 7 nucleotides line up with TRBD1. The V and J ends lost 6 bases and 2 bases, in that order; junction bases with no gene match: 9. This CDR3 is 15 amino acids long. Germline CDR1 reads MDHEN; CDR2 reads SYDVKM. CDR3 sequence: CASSTGDSRNYGYTF. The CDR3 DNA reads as TGTGCCAGCAGCACAGGGGACTCAAGGAACTATGGCTACACCTTC.

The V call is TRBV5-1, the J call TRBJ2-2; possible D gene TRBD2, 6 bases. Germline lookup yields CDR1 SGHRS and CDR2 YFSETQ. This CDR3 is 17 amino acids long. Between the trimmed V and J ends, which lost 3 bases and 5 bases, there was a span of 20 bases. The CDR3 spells CASSSLGGTPGTGELFF. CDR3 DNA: TGCGCCAGCAGCTCCCTTGGCGGGACCCCCGGGACCGGGGAGCTGTTTTTT.

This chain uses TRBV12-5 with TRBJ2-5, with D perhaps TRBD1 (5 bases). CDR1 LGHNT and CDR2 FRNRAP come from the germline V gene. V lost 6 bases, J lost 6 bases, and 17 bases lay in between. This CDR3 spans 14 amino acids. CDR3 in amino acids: CASGSNTGSKTQYF. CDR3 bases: TGTGCTAGTGGCTCAAACACAGGATCTAAGACCCAGTACTTC.

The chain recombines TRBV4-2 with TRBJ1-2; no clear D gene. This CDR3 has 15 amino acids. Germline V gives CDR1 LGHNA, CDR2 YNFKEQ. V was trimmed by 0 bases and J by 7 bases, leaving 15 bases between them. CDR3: CASSQETQNFGGYTF. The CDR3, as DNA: TGTGCCAGCAGCCAAGAGACACAAAACTTTGGTGGCTACACCTTC.